Listed here are 29 T cell receptor beta chains from one sample, sequenced in a study of early T cells in non-severe SARS-CoV-2 infection. In TCRdb, the 5' RACE reads were re-called with MiXCR into one record per CDR3 protein. The profile shows approximately 56,000 distinct CDR3 sequences, around 15% of them singletons. This specimen was whole blood, taken at baseline. These receptors were collected from an adult who was a healthcare worker with PCR-confirmed SARS-CoV-2 infection or an uninfected control (not recorded which).

The chain combines TRBV2 with TRBJ2-1; unclear D gene. V lost 9 bases and J lost 5, with 5 bases in between. The CDR3 extends over 10 amino acids. CDR1 and CDR2 from the germline V gene are SNHLY and FYNNEI. The DNA for the CDR3 is TGTGCCAGTGATAACAATGAGCAGTTCTTC. This gives the protein CASDNNEQFF.

The gene calls are TRBV19 and TRBJ2-7; D possibly corresponds to TRBD1 (5 bases). This CDR3 has 13 residues. The ends were cut back, 2 bases at V and 6 bases at J, with 11 bases in the middle. From germline, CDR1 is LNHDA and CDR2 SQIVND (reference sequence). In nucleotides, the CDR3 is TGTGCCAGTAGTATACAGGGTCGAAGCGAGCAGTACTTC. Protein product: CASSIQGRSEQYF.

This clonotype occurred many times. J is TRBJ2-5 and V is TRBV3-1, with D perhaps given as TRBD1 or TRBD2 (5 bases each). The CDR3 has 15 residues. Per the germline V gene, CDR1 is LGHDT and CDR2 is YNNKEL (reference sequence). Trimming pared 3 bases from V and 0 bases from J, leaving 11 bases between. CDR3: CASSQGRGDQETQYF. The CDR3 DNA follows: TGTGCCAGCAGCCAGGGGAGAGGGGACCAAGAGACCCAGTACTTC.

This clonotype was seen a few times. The chain uses TRBV11-1 and TRBJ2-2; D gene unclear. The germline CDR1 and CDR2 sequences are SGHAT and FQDESV (reference sequence). V lost 2 bases and J lost 4, with 8 bases in between. CDR3 length: 14 residues. The CDR3 DNA is TGTGCCAGCAGCTTACTGCGAGGCACCGGGGAGCTGTTTTTT. This sequence encodes CASSLLRGTGELFF.

This clonotype was counted ten times or more. The chain couples TRBV3-1 to TRBJ2-3; TRBD2 matches at 9 bases. Looked up from germline, CDR1 is LGHDT and CDR2 is YNNKEL (reference sequence). V lost 1 base, J lost 1 base, and 6 bases stayed unmatched. The CDR3 loop spans 17 amino acids. In DNA form, the CDR3 reads TGTGCCAGCAGCCAAGTCGGCGGGAGGGCGGGCACAGATACGCAGTATTTT. Encoded protein: CASSQVGGRAGTDTQYF.

This clonotype was seen a handful of times. This rearrangement joins TRBV12-3 or TRBV12-4 to TRBJ2-7; 8 bases fit TRBD1. CDR3 size: 14 residues. J lost 7 bases, V lost 5 bases, and 10 bases had no gene match. This chain's CDR3 is CASSPGGSQGEQYF. As DNA, the CDR3 is TGTGCCAGCAGTCCAGGGGGCAGTCAAGGGGAGCAGTACTTC.

This clonotype was counted between two and nine times. This chain connects TRBV3-1 to TRBJ2-3; D ambiguous. This CDR3 contains 12 residues. Germline assignment: CDR1 LGHDT and CDR2 YNNKEL (reference sequence). V lost 4 bases, J lost 5 bases, and 7 bases lay in between. The CDR3 protein is CASSLREDTQYF. The DNA for the CDR3 is TGTGCCAGCAGCCTTAGGGAAGATACGCAGTATTTT.

CDR3: CASSEPAGEETQYF. The CDR3 nucleotides are TGTGCCAGCAGTGAACCGGCGGGGGAAGAGACCCAGTACTTC. The V gene is TRBV2, the J gene TRBJ2-5, with 7 bases identical to TRBD2. The CDR3 is 14 residues long. V gave up 2 bases and J gave up 3 bases; unmatched junction bases: 3. Looked up from germline, CDR1 is SNHLY and CDR2 is FYNNEI.

A remark on this clonotype: At one end, the junction sequence differs from germline, possibly due to a read error. J is TRBJ2-3 and V is TRBV3-1; D unresolved. The V gene's germline CDR1 is LGHDT and CDR2 YNNKEL (reference sequence). The CDR3 runs to 17 residues. The CDR3 sequence is CVSSQDEWAASTDTQYF. Written as DNA, the CDR3 is TGTGTCAGCAGCCAAGATGAGTGGGCAGCTAGCACAGATACGCAGTATTTT.

The gene calls are TRBV20-1 and TRBJ1-1; tentative D call: TRBD1 (5 bases). The V end was cut by 0 bases, the J end by 4 bases, with 9 bases between. The germline V gene has CDR1 DFQATT and CDR2 SNEGSKA (reference sequence). The CDR3 is 13 residues long. The CDR3 sequence: CSARDPGRTEAFF. Written as DNA, the CDR3 is TGCAGTGCTAGAGATCCAGGGCGCACTGAAGCTTTCTTT.

This clonotype was observed many times. The rearrangement joins TRBV6-1 to TRBJ2-3; D is unresolved. CDR1 MNHNS and CDR2 SASEGT come from the germline V gene. The CDR3 consists of 13 residues. V lost 5 bases and J lost 3, with 9 bases in between. The CDR3: CASSPTRTDTQYF. CDR3 DNA sequence: TGTGCCAGCAGTCCGACACGTACAGATACGCAGTATTTT.

This clonotype has a handful of counts. V usage is TRBV6-5 and J usage is TRBJ2-1; D is tentatively TRBD1 or TRBD2 (5 bases each). V was cut by 6 bases and J by 2 bases, with 8 bases left in between. The CDR3 length is 13 residues. Germline CDR1 MNHEY, CDR2 SVGAGI. The CDR3 sequence is CASRVGAYNEQFF. CDR3 nucleotides: TGTGCCAGCAGGGTGGGGGCCTACAATGAGCAGTTCTTC.

This chain connects TRBV5-1 to TRBJ2-5, with TRBD2 matching 11 bases. With V trimmed by 0 bases and J by 4 bases, 5 bases remained unmatched. The germline V gene encodes CDR1 SGHRS and CDR2 YFSETQ. The CDR3 is 16 amino acids. The DNA for the CDR3 is TGCGCCAGCAGCTTGGGGCTAGCGGGAGGTGGAGAGACCCAGTACTTC. The encoded protein is CASSLGLAGGGETQYF. Looking up the rest from reference TRBV5-1 and TRBJ2-5 gives the full variable domain: KAGVTQTPRYLIKTRGQQVTLSCSPISGHRSVSWYQQTPGQGLQFLFEYFSETQRNKGNFPGRFSGRQFSNSRSEMNVSTLELGDSALYLCASSLGLAGGGETQYFGPGTRLLVL.

V and J are TRBV20-1 and TRBJ2-2; D is unclear. Trimming removed 0 bases at V and 1 base at J, with 6 bases between. The CDR3 loop spans 14 amino acids. Per the germline V gene, CDR1 is DFQATT and CDR2 is SNEGSKA (reference sequence). Here the CDR3 reads CSAREGGNTGELFF. DNA of the CDR3: TGCAGTGCTAGAGAGGGCGGGAACACCGGGGAGCTGTTTTTT.

Comment on this clonotype: One end of the junction fails to match germline, which may point to a read error. The gene calls are TRBV7-9 and TRBJ1-3; TRBD1 matches at 7 bases. There are 12 residues in the CDR3. The V gene's germline CDR1 is SEHNR and CDR2 FQNEAQ (reference sequence). The CDR3 sequence is CASSSGGHTIYF. The DNA for the CDR3 is TGTGCCAGCAGCTCAGGGGGGCACACTATATATTTT.

The V call is TRBV12-3 or TRBV12-4, the J call TRBJ2-2; TRBD2 agrees at 7 bases. V shed 5 bases and J 5 bases; nucleotides not matched to a gene: 5. This CDR3 is built from 14 residues. The CDR3 coding sequence is TGTGCCAGCAGTGGGACTACCGGAACCGGGGAGCTGTTTTTT. Translation gives CASSGTTGTGELFF.

This chain joins TRBV27 and TRBJ2-1, with TRBD2 as a possible D gene (5 bases). The germline V gene encodes CDR1 MNHEY and CDR2 SMNVEV (reference sequence). The CDR3 extends over 17 amino acids. Trimming took off 4 bases at V and 1 base at J, with 17 bases between the two ends. The CDR3 DNA reads TGTGCCAGCAGTTCCTCGGCGGGTACTGGGTCCTACAATGAGCAGTTCTTC. It specifies CASSSSAGTGSYNEQFF.

This clonotype was picked up many times. The V gene is TRBV5-1, the J gene TRBJ1-1; 9 positions agree with TRBD1. This CDR3 is 14 amino acids long. J was trimmed by 10 bases and V by 0 bases; bases with no gene match: 7. Per germline, CDR1 SGHRS and CDR2 YFSETQ. The CDR3 sequence is CASSLEGQGEGAFF. The CDR3 DNA follows: TGCGCCAGCAGCTTGGAGGGACAGGGAGAGGGAGCTTTCTTT.

This clonotype was found a few times. This sequence joins TRBV7-7 and TRBJ2-2, with TRBD2 matching 11 bases. The CDR3 extends over 15 amino acids. V lost 4 bases and J lost 5; bases outside the gene matches: 3. CDR1 is SSHAT, CDR2 FNYEAQ, per germline (reference sequence). CDR3 residues: CASSYLAGGTGELFF. DNA for the CDR3: TGTGCCAGCAGCTACCTAGCGGGGGGAACCGGGGAGCTGTTTTTT.

Only a few counts were recorded for this clonotype. One end of the junction does not line up with germline, which may come from a read error. V usage is TRBV7-9 and J usage is TRBJ2-3; 9 bases line up with TRBD2. The CDR3 consists of 18 residues. Germline V gene lookup returns CDR1 SEHNR and CDR2 FQNEAQ (reference sequence). CDR3 sequence (DNA): TGTGTCAGCAGCTACCCGAGGCGTCTAGCGGGAAACACAGATACGCAGTATTTT. Amino acid sequence: CVSSYPRRLAGNTDTQYF. Drawing the rest from reference TRBV7-9 and TRBJ2-3, the complete variable domain is DTGVSQNPRHKITKRGQNVTFRCDPISEHNRLYWYRQTLGQGPEFLTYFQNEAQLEKSRLLSDRFSAERPKGSFSTLEIQRTEQGDSAMYLCVSSYPRRLAGNTDTQYFGPGTRLTVL.

This clonotype appeared a few times. The chain combines TRBV5-1 with TRBJ2-2, with 9 bases lining up with TRBD1. V lost 4 bases and J lost 0; bases outside the gene matches: 13. Germline V gene sequence: CDR1 SGHRS, CDR2 YFSETQ. This CDR3 region has 19 residues. The CDR3 is CASSLRDRVTRTNTGELFF. The DNA of the CDR3 is TGCGCCAGCAGCCTCAGGGACAGGGTCACCAGAACGAACACCGGGGAGCTGTTTTTT.

The chain couples TRBV28 to TRBJ2-7; 8 bases align to TRBD1. The CDR3 is made up of 17 amino acids. CDR1 is MDHEN and CDR2 is SYDVKM in the germline V gene. J was trimmed by 3 bases and V by 11 bases; bases with no gene match: 21. CDR3 sequence: CACEGANRGALNYEQYF. The CDR3 DNA follows: TGTGCCTGCGAGGGAGCTAACAGGGGGGCCTTAAACTACGAGCAGTACTTC.

This clonotype came up a few times. The chain couples TRBV5-5 to TRBJ1-1; tentative D call: TRBD1 (6 bases). The germline V gene encodes CDR1 SGHKS and CDR2 YYEKEE (reference sequence). The CDR3 spans 13 residues. V dropped 1 base and J dropped 5 bases, with 9 bases sitting between them. The CDR3 coding sequence is TGTGCCAGCAGCTTGTGGGGGCTAACTGAAGCTTTCTTT. Its protein is CASSLWGLTEAFF.

The V call is TRBV20-1, the J call TRBJ2-1; 8 bases agree with TRBD1. This CDR3 has 14 residues. J was trimmed by 5 bases and V by 4 bases; bases with no gene match: 7. Germline CDR1 DFQATT, CDR2 SNEGSKA (reference sequence). The CDR3 sequence is CSATQGAHDNEQFF. The DNA for the CDR3 is TGCAGTGCTACCCAGGGGGCGCACGACAATGAGCAGTTCTTC.

The chain has TRBV5-6 and TRBJ1-2; no firm D call. The germline V gene encodes CDR1 SGHDT and CDR2 YYEEEE. The germline V and J ends were trimmed by 5 bases and 8 bases, with 10 bases remaining between them. The CDR3 has 11 residues. CDR3 bases: TGTGCCAGCAGGAACCGGCGGGGCTACACCTTC. This sequence encodes CASRNRRGYTF.

This clonotype has only a few counts. The rearrangement uses TRBV6-1 and TRBJ2-3, with TRBD2 matching over 10 bases. This CDR3 has 15 amino acids. V shed 6 bases and J 0 bases; nucleotides not matched to a gene: 3. CDR1 MNHNS and CDR2 SASEGT come from the germline V gene. DNA for the CDR3: TGTGCCAGCAGGCTAGCGGGGGCTAGCACAGATACGCAGTATTTT. It codes for CASRLAGASTDTQYF.

V gene TRBV6-5 combines with J gene TRBJ1-2; TRBD1 is a possible D gene (5 bases). The CDR3 is made up of 13 amino acids. V was clipped by 8 bases and J by 5 bases, with 15 bases between them. From germline, CDR1 is MNHEY and CDR2 SVGAGI. DNA for the CDR3: TGTGCCAGCGCCGGGGCCACCCCATATGGCTACACCTTC. This encodes CASAGATPYGYTF.

The chain employs TRBV20-1 and TRBJ2-3; tentative D call: TRBD2 (6 bases). Germline V CDR1 and CDR2: DFQATT, SNEGSKA (reference sequence). This CDR3 is built from 14 residues. Trimming took off 1 base at V and 11 bases at J, with 19 bases between the two ends. The CDR3 nucleotides read TGCAGTGCTAGAGGGGGAACGGACTACTTGGTGCAGTATTTT. Residues: CSARGGTDYLVQYF.

This clonotype was recorded many times. The chain recombines TRBV9 with TRBJ2-1, with TRBD2 matching 9 bases. The CDR3 has 15 residues. The germline gives CDR1 SGDLS, CDR2 YYNGEE. V was pared by 4 bases and J by 8 bases, with 10 bases of the junction left unmatched. The CDR3, as DNA: TGTGCCAGCAGCCAGACTAGCGGACCTACCGATGAGCAGTTCTTC. As protein: CASSQTSGPTDEQFF.